A single TCR beta chain is shown here with its context. This sample is part of a study of blood T cell repertoires in COVID-19. In the study overall: Sources were T cells, B-cell-depleted T cells, or PBMCs; the material itself was cDNA or gDNA.

After removal of 10 bases from V and 0 bases from J, the junction contained 8 bases not matched to a gene. The CDR3 sequence is 14 residues long. The germline CDR1 and CDR2 sequences are MGHDK and SYGVNS. In the study's own analysis: Researchers report that nucleated cell counts were estimated from reference gene primer amplification. The protocol was immunoSEQ multiplex PCR, while the TCRdb copy is restricted to in-frame clones and leaves out a portion. V and J calls and clone size are given by that table; D and trimming were obtained from the DNA. The table has roughly 140,000 clones, around 83% seen once; the top ten hold roughly 8%.

The sequenced material came from peripheral blood. This TCR was recovered from a woman aged 60-75 years with COVID-19, enrolled during active disease. The V gene is TRBV25-1, the J gene TRBJ2-7; 8 nucleotides agree with TRBD1. Written as DNA, the CDR3 is TGTGCCACCTCGGACAGGGCCAGCTCCTACGAGCAGTACTTC. Translated: CATSDRASSYEQYF.